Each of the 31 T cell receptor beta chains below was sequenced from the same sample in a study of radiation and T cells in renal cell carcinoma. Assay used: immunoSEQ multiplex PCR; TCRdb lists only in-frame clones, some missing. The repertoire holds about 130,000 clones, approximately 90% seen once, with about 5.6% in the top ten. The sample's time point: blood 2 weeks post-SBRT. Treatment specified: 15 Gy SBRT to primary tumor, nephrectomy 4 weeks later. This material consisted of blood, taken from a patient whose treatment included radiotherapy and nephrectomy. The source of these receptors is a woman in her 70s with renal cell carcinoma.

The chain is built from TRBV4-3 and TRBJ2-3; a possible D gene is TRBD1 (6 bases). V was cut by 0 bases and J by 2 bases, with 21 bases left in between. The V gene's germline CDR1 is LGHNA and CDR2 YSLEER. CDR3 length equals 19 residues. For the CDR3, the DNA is TGCGCCAGCAGCCAAGAAAGCCCTGTAGGACAGTCGTACACAGATACGCAGTATTTT. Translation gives CASSQESPVGQSYTDTQYF.

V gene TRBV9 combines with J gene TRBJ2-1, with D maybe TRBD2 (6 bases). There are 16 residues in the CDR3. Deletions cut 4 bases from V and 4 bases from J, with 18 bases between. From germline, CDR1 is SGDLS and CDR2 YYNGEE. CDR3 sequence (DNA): TGTGCCAGCAGCTCCCCGGGGAGGCCAGGGTACAATGAGCAGTTCTTC. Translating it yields CASSSPGRPGYNEQFF.

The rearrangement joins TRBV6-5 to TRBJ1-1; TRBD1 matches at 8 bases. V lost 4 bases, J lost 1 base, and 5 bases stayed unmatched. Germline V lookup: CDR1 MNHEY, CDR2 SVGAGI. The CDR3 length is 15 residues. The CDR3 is CASSSSGTGNTEAFF. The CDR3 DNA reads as TGTGCCAGCAGTTCCTCCGGGACAGGGAACACTGAAGCTTTCTTT.

The CDR3 coding sequence is TGTGCCAGCAGTGGTCTTACGGCCTCTGGGGCCAACGTCCTGACTTTC. Amino acid sequence: CASSGLTASGANVLTF. The rearrangement joins TRBV6-1 to TRBJ2-6; D not resolved. This CDR3 spans 16 amino acids. Germline V gene lookup returns CDR1 MNHNS and CDR2 SASEGT. V lost 4 bases and J lost 0, with 10 bases in between.

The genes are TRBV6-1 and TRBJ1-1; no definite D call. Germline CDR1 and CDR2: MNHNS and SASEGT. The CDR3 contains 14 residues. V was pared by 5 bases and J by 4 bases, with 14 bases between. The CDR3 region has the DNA TGTGCCAGCAGTCAGGTCCGCGGGGTCACTGAAGCTTTCTTT. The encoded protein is CASSQVRGVTEAFF.

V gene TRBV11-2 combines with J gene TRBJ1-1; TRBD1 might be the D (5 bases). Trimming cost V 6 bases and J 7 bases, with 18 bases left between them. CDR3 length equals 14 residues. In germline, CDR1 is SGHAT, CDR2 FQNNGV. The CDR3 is CASRPSGGPNEAFF. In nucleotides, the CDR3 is TGTGCCAGCAGGCCCTCCGGGGGACCGAATGAAGCTTTCTTT.

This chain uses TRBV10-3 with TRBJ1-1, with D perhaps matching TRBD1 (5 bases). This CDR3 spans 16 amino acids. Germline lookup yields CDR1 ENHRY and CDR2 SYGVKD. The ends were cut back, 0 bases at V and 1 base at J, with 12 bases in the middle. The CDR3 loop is CAISESQGRPNTEAFF. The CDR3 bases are TGTGCCATCAGTGAGTCCCAGGGCAGGCCGAACACTGAAGCTTTCTTT.

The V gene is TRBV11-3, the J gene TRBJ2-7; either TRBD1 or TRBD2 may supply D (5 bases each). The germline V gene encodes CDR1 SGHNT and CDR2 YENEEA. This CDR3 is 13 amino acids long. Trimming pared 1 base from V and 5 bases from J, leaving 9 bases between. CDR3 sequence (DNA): TGTGCCAGCAGCTTAGTTACGGGGCACGAGCAGTACTTC. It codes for CASSLVTGHEQYF.

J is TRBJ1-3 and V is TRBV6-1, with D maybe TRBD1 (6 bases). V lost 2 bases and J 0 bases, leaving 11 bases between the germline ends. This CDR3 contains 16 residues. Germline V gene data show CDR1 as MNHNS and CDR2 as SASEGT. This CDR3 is CASSEQGSISGNTIYF. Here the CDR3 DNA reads TGTGCCAGCAGTGAACAGGGGAGTATCTCTGGAAACACCATATATTTT.

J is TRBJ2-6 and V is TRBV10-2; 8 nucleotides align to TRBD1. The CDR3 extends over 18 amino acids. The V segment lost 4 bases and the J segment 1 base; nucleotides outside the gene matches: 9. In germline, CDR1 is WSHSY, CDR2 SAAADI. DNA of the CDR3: TGCGCCAGCAGTGCCACAGGGGGACTCCTTTCTGGGGCCAACGTCCTGACTTTC. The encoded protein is CASSATGGLLSGANVLTF.

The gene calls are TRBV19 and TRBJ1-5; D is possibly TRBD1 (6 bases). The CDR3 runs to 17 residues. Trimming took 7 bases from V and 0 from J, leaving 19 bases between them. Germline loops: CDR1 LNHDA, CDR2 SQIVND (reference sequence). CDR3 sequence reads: CASIGITGHYSNQPQHF. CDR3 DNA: TGTGCCAGTATCGGGATAACGGGACACTATAGCAATCAGCCCCAGCATTTT.

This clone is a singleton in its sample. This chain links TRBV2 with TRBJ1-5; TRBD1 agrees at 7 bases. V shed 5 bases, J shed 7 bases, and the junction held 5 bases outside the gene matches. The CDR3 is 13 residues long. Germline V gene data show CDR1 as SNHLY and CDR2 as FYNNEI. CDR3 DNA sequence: TGTGCCAGCAGTCTTGACAGGGCCCAGCCCCAGCATTTT. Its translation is CASSLDRAQPQHF. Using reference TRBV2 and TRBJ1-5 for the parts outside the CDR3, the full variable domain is EPEVTQTPSHQVTQMGQEVILRCVPISNHLYFYWYRQILGQKVEFLVSFYNNEISEKSEIFDDQFSVERPDGSNFTLKIRSTKLEDSAMYFCASSLDRAQPQHFGDGTRLSIL.

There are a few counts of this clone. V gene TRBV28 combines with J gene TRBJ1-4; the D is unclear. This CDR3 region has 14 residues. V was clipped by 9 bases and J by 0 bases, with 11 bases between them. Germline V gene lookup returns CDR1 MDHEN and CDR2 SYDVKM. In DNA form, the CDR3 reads TGTGCCAGTACGGGTGATGCAACTAATGAAAAACTGTTTTTT. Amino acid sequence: CASTGDATNEKLFF.

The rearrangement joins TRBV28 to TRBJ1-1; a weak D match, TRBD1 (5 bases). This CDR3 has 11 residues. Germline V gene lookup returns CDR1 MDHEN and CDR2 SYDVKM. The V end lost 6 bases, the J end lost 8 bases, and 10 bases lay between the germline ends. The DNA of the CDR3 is TGTGCCAGCAGGGGGCGGGGGGAAGCTTTCTTT. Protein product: CASRGRGEAFF.

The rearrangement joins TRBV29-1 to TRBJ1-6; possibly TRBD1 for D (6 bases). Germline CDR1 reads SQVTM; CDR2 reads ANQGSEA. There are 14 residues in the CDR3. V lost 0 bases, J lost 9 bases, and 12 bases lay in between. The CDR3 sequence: CSVEEGGAGSPLHF. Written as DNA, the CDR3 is TGCAGCGTTGAAGAGGGGGGGGCGGGTTCACCCCTCCACTTT.

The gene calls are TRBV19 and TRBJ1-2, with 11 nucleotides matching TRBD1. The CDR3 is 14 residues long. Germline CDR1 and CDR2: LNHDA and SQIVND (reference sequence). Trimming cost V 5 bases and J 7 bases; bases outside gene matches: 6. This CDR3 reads CASSFTGTGGGYTF. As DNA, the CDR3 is TGTGCCAGTAGTTTCACCGGGACAGGGGGTGGCTACACCTTC.

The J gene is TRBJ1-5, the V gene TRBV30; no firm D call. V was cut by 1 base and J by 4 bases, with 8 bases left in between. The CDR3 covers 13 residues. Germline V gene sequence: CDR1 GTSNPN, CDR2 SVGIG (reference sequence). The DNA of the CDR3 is TGTGCCTGGAGTGGGACGGGTAATCAGCCCCAGCATTTT. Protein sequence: CAWSGTGNQPQHF.

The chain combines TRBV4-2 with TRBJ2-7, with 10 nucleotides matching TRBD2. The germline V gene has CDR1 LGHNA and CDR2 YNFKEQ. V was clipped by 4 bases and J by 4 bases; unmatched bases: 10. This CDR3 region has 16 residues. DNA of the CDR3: TGTGCCAGCAGCCCGAGCCAACTAGCGGGGCAATACGAGCAGTACTTC. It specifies CASSPSQLAGQYEQYF.

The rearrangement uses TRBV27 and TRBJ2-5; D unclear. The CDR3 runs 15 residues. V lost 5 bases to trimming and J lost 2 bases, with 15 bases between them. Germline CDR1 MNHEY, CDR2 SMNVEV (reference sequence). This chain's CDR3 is CASSPEWPLQETQYF. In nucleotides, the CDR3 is TGTGCCAGCAGTCCCGAGTGGCCATTGCAAGAGACCCAGTACTTC.

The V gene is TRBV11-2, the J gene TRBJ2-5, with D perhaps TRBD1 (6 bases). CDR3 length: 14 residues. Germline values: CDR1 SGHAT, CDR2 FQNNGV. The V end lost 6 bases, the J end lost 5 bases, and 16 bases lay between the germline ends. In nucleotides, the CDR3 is TGTGCCAGCAGTCCAACCAGGGGTTTGGAGACCCAGTACTTC. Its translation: CASSPTRGLETQYF.

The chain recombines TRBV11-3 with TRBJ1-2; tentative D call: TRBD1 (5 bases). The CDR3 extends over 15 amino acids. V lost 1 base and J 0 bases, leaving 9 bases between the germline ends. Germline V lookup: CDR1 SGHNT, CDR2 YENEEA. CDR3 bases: TGTGCCAGCAGCTTAGGACAGAAAACTAACTATGGCTACACCTTC. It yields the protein CASSLGQKTNYGYTF.

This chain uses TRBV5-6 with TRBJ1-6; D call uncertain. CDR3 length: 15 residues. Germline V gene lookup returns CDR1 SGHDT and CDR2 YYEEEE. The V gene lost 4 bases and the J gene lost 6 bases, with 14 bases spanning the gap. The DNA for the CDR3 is TGTGCCAGCAGCCCCCCCCGCCTCCCTAATTCACCCCTCCACTTT. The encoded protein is CASSPPRLPNSPLHF.

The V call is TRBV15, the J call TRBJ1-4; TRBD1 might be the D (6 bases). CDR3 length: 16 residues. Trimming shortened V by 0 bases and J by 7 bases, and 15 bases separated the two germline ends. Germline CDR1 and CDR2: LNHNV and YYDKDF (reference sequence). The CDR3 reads CATSRDDGRGTEKLFF. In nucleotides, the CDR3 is TGTGCCACCAGCAGAGATGACGGCAGGGGTACTGAAAAACTGTTTTTT. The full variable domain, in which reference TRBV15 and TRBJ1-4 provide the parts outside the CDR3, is DAMVIQNPRYQVTQFGKPVTLSCSQTLNHNVMYWYQQKSSQAPKLLFHYYDKDFNNEADTPDNFQSRRPNTSFCFLDIRSPGLGDTAMYLCATSRDDGRGTEKLFFGSGTQLSVL.

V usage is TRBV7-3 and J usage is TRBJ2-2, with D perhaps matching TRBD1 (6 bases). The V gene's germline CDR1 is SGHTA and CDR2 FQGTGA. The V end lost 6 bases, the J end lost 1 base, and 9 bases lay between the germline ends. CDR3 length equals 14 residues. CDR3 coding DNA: TGTGCCAGCAGTCAGACAGGGAACACCGGGGAGCTGTTTTTT. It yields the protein CASSQTGNTGELFF.

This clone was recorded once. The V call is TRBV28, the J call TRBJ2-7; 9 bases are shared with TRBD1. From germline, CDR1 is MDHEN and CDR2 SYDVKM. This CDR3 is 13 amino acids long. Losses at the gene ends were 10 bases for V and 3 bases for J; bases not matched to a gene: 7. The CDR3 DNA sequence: TGTGCCACCATAACAGGGGGCCTCTACGAGCAGTACTTC. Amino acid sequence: CATITGGLYEQYF.

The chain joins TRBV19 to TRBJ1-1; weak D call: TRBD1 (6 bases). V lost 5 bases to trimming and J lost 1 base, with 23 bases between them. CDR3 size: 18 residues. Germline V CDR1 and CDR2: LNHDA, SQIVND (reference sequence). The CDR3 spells CASSYRDKSGIRNTEAFF. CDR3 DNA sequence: TGTGCCAGTAGTTACCGGGACAAGTCAGGGATAAGGAACACTGAAGCTTTCTTT.

CDR3 nucleotide sequence: TGTGCCAGCAGCCAACGGGGTTCTAATGAAAAACTGTTTTTT. It codes for CASSQRGSNEKLFF. J is TRBJ1-4 and V is TRBV14, with D uncertain. Trimming pared 2 bases from V and 3 bases from J, leaving 7 bases between. In germline, CDR1 is SGHDN, CDR2 FVKESK. The CDR3 contains 14 residues.

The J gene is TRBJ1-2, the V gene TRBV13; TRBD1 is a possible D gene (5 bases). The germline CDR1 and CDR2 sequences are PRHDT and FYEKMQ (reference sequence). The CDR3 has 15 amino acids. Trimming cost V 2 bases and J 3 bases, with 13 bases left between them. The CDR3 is CASSLRAMGDYGYTF. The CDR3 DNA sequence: TGTGCCAGCAGCTTAAGGGCCATGGGGGACTATGGCTACACCTTC.

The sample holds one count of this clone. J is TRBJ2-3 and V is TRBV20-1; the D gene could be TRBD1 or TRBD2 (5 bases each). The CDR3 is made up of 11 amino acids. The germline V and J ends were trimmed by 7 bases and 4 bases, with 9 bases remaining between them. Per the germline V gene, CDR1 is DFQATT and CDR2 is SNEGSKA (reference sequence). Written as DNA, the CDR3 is TGCAGTGGGGGGATTGCAGATACGCAGTATTTT. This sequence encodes CSGGIADTQYF.

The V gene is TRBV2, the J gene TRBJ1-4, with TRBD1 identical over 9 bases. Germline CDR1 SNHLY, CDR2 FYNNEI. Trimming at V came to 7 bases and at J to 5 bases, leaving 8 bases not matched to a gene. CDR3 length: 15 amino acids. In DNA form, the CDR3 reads TGTGCCAGCACCGCTCGGGGGACAGGGAATGAAAAACTGTTTTTT. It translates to CASTARGTGNEKLFF.

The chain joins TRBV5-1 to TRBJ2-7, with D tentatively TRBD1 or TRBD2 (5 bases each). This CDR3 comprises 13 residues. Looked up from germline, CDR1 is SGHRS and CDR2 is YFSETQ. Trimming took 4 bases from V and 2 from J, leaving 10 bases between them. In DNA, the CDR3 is TGCGCCAGCAGCAGGGACGGAACCTACGAGCAGTACTTC. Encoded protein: CASSRDGTYEQYF. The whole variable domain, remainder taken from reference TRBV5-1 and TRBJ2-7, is KAGVTQTPRYLIKTRGQQVTLSCSPISGHRSVSWYQQTPGQGLQFLFEYFSETQRNKGNFPGRFSGRQFSNSRSEMNVSTLELGDSALYLCASSRDGTYEQYFGPGTRLTVT.